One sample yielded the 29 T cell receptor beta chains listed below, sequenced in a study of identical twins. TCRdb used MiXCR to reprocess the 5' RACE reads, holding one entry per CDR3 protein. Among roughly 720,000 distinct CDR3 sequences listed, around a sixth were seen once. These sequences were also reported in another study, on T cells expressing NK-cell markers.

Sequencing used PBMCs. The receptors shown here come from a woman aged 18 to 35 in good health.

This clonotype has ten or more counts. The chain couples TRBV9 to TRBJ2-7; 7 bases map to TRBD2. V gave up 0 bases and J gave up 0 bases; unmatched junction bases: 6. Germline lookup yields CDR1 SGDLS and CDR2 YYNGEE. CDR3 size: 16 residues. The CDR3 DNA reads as TGTGCCAGCAGCGTAGGGCTAGCGGCCATCTCCTACGAGCAGTACTTC. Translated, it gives CASSVGLAAISYEQYF.

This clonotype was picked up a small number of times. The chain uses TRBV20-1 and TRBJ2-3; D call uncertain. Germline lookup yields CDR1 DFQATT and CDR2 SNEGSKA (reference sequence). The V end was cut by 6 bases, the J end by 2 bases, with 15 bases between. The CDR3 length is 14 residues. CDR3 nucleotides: TGCAGTGCCCCTCCGGGCAGTTTCACAGATACGCAGTATTTT. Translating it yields CSAPPGSFTDTQYF.

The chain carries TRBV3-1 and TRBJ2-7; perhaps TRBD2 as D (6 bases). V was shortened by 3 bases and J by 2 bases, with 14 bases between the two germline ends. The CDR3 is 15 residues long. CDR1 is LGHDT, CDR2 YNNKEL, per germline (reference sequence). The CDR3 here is CASSHPGLGAYEQYF. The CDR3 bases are TGTGCCAGCAGCCACCCGGGACTCGGGGCCTACGAGCAGTACTTC.

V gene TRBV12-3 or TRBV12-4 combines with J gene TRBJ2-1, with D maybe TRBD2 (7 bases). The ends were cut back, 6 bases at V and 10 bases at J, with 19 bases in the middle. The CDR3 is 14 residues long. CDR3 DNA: TGTGCCAGCAGCCCCCTGGGGGGGCTGGTAGAGCAGTTCTTC. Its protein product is CASSPLGGLVEQFF.

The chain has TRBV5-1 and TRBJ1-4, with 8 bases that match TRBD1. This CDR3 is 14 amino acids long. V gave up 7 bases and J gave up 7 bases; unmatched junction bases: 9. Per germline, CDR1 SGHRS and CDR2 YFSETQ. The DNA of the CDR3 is TGCGCCAGCCGCATCGGACAGGGAGGTGAAAAACTGTTTTTT. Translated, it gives CASRIGQGGEKLFF.

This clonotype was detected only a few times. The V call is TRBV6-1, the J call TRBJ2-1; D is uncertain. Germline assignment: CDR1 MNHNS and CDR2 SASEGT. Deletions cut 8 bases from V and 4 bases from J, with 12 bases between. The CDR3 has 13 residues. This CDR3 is CASRSTFYNEQFF. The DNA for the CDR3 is TGTGCCAGCCGCAGCACTTTTTACAATGAGCAGTTCTTC.

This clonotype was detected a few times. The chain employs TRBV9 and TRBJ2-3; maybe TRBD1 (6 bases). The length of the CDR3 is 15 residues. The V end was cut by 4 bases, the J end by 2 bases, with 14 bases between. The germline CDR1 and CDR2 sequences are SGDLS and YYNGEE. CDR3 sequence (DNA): TGTGCCAGCAGCCCCCGTGAGGGGGACACAGATACGCAGTATTTT. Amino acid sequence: CASSPREGDTDTQYF. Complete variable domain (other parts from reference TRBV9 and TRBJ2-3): DSGVTQTPKHLITATGQRVTLRCSPRSGDLSVYWYQQSLDQGLQFLIQYYNGEERAKGNILERFSAQQFPDLHSELNLSSLELGDSALYFCASSPREGDTDTQYFGPGTRLTVL.

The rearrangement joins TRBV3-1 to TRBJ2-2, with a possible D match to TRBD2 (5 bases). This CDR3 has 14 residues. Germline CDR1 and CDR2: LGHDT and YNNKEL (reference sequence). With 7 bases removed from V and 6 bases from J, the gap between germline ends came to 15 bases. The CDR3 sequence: CASTTGSTAGELFF. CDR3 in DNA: TGTGCCAGCACTACGGGATCTACAGCCGGGGAGCTGTTTTTT.

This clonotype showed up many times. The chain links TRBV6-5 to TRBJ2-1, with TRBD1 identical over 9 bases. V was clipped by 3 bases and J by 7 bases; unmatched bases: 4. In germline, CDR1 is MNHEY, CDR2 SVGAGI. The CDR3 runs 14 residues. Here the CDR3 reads CASSYGQGRNEQFF. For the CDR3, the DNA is TGTGCCAGCAGTTATGGACAGGGGAGGAATGAGCAGTTCTTC.

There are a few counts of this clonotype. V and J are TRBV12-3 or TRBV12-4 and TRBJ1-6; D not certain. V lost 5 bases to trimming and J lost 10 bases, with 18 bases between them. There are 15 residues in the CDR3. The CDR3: CASSPQFAGGSPLHF. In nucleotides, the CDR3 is TGTGCCAGCAGTCCCCAATTTGCGGGAGGCTCACCCCTCCACTTT.

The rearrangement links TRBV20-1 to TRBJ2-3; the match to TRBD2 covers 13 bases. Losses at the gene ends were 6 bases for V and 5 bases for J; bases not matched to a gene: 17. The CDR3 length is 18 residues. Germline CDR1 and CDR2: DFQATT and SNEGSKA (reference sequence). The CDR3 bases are TGCAGTGCGAGGAGGACTAGCGGGGGCCTCGAACCAAGAGATACGCAGTATTTT. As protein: CSARRTSGGLEPRDTQYF.

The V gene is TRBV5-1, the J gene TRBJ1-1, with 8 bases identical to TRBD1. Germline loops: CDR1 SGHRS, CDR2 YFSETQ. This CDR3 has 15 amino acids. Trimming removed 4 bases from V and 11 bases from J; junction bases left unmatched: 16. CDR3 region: CASSPVQGVGSSAFF. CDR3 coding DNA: TGCGCCAGCAGCCCCGTACAGGGGGTAGGATCGAGTGCTTTCTTT.

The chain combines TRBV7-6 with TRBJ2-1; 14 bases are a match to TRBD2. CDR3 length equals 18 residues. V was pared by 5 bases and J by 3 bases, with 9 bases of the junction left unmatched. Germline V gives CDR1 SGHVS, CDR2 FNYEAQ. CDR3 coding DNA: TGTGCCAGCAGCCACCAGGGACTAGCGGGAGAATTCTACAATGAGCAGTTCTTC. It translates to CASSHQGLAGEFYNEQFF. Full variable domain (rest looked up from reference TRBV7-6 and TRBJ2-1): GAGVSQSPRYKVTKRGQDVALRCDPISGHVSLYWYRQALGQGPEFLTYFNYEAQQDKSGLPNDRFSAERPEGSISTLTIQRTEQRDSAMYRCASSHQGLAGEFYNEQFFGPGTRLTVL.

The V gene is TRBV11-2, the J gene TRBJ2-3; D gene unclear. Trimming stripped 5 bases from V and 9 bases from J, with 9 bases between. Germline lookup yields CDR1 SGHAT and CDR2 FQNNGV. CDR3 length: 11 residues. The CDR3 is CASSGWVTQYF. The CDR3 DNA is TGTGCCAGCAGCGGTTGGGTGACGCAGTATTTT.

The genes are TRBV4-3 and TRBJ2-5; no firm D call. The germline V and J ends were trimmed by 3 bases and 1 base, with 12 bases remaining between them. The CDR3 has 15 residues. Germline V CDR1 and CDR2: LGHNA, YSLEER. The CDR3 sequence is CASSHPSGIQETQYF. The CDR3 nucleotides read TGCGCCAGCAGCCACCCGTCTGGGATCCAAGAGACCCAGTACTTC.

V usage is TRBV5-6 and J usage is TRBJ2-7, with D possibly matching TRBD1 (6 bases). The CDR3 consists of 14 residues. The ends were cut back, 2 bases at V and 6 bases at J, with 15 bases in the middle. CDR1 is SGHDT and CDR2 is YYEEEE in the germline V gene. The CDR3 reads CASSFGTGLGEQYF. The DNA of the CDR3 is TGTGCCAGCAGCTTCGGAACAGGGTTGGGCGAGCAGTACTTC.

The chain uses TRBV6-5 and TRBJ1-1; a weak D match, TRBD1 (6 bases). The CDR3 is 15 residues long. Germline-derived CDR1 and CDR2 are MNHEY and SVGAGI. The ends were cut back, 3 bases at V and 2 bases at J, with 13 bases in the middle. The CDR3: CASSYIPQGNTEAFF. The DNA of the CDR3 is TGTGCCAGCAGTTATATCCCACAGGGAAACACTGAAGCTTTCTTT.

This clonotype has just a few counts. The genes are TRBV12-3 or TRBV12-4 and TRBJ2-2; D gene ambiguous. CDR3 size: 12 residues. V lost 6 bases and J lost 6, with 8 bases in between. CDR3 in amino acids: CASRPPAGELFF. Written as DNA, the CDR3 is TGTGCCAGCAGGCCCCCCGCCGGGGAGCTGTTTTTT.

CDR3 nucleotides: TGTGCCACCAGCAGAGGCCCAGGGCGAGGCTATGGCTACACCTTC. It is translated as CATSRGPGRGYGYTF. This chain links TRBV15 with TRBJ1-2, with D possibly TRBD1 on 5 matching bases. Between the trimmed V and J ends, which lost 1 base and 4 bases, there was a span of 13 bases. The germline gives CDR1 LNHNV, CDR2 YYDKDF (reference sequence). The CDR3 length is 15 residues.

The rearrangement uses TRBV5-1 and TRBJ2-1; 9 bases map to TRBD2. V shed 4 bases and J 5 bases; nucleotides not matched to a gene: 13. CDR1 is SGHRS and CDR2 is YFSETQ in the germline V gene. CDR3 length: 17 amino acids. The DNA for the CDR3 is TGCGCCAGCAGCGAAAGTCTAAGACTAGCGGTAAACAATGAGCAGTTCTTC. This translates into CASSESLRLAVNNEQFF.

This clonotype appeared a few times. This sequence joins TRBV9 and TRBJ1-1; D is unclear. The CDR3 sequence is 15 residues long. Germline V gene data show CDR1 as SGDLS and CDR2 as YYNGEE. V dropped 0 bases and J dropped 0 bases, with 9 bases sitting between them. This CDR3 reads CASSVVGSLNTEAFF. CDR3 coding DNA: TGTGCCAGCAGCGTAGTCGGCAGTTTGAACACTGAAGCTTTCTTT.

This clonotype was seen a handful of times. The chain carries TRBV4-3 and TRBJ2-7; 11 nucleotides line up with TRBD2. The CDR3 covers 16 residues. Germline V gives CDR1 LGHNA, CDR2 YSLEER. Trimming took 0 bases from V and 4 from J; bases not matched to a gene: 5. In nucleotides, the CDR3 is TGCGCCAGCAGCCAAGAAGGGACTAGCGGACCTTACGAGCAGTACTTC. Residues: CASSQEGTSGPYEQYF.

The CDR3 loop is CSATPGQPREQYF. The DNA of the CDR3 is TGCAGTGCCACCCCGGGCCAACCCCGTGAGCAGTACTTC. This chain uses TRBV20-1 with TRBJ2-7; D is uncertain. V shed 6 bases and J shed 7 bases, with 19 bases lying between them. This CDR3 has 13 residues. CDR1 and CDR2 from the germline V gene are DFQATT and SNEGSKA (reference sequence).

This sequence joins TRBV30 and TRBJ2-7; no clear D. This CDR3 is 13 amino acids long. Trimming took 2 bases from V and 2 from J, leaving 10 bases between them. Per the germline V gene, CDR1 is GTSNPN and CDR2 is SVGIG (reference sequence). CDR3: CAWSIPYPYEQYF. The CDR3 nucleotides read TGTGCCTGGAGTATCCCTTACCCCTACGAGCAGTACTTC.

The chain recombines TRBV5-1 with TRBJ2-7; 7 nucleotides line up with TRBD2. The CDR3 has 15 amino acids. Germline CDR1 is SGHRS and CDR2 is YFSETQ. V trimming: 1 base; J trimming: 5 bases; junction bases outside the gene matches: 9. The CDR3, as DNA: TGCGCCAGCAGCTTGACTAGCGAGACCCTCCACGAGCAGTACTTC. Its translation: CASSLTSETLHEQYF.

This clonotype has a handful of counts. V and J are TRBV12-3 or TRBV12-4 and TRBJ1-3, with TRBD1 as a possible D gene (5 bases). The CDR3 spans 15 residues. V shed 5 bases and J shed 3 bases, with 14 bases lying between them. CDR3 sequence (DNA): TGTGCCAGCAGTCCAGGGAAAAACCTTGGAAACACCATATATTTT. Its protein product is CASSPGKNLGNTIYF.

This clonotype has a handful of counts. Written as DNA, the CDR3 is TGTGCCAGCAGTTTTCAGCGTAGCACAGATACGCAGTATTTT. Translation: CASSFQRSTDTQYF. The V gene is TRBV6-5, the J gene TRBJ2-3, with unresolved D. There are 14 residues in the CDR3. The V and J ends lost 4 bases and 0 bases respectively, with 8 bases between them. Germline V lookup: CDR1 MNHEY, CDR2 SVGAGI.

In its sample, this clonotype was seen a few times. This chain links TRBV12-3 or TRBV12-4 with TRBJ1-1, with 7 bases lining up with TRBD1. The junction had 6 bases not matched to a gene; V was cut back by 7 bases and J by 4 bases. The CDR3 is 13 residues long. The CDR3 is CASTQGVGTEAFF. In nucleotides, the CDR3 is TGTGCCAGCACGCAGGGGGTGGGCACTGAAGCTTTCTTT.

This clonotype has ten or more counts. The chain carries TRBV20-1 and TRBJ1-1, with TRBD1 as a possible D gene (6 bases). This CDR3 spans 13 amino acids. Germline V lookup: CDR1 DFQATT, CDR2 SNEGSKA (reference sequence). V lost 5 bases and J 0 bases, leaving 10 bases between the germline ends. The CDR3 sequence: CSAGGHLNTEAFF. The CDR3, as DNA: TGCAGTGCTGGGGGACACTTGAACACTGAAGCTTTCTTT.